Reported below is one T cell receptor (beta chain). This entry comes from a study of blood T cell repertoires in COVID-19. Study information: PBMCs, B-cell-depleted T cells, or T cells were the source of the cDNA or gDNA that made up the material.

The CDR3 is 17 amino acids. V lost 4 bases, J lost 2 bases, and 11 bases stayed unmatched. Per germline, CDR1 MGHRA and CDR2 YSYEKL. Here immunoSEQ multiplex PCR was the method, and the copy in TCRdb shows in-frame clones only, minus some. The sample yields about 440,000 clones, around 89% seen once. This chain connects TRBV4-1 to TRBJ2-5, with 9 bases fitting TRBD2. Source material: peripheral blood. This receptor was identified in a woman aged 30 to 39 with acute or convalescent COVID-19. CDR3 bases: TGCGCCAGCAGCCCTACCTTTCTAGCGGGGCAACAAGAGACCCAGTACTTC. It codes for CASSPTFLAGQQETQYF.